The 11 T cell receptor beta chains listed next were all sequenced from one sample in a study of blood T cell repertoires in COVID-19. Only in-frame clones appear in the TCRdb table, and some are missing; sequencing was by immunoSEQ multiplex PCR. In the table there are 100,000 to 120,000 clones, roughly 80% of which are singletons. The material sequenced was peripheral blood. These receptors were obtained from a man aged 50 to 59 with acute or convalescent COVID-19.

Notes on this clone: Other DNA sequences from this sample encode an identical CDR3 as well. The DNA for the CDR3 is TGTGCCAGCTCCCCTACCCGGGGAACTGAAGCTTTCTTT. Translated, it gives CASSPTRGTEAFF. The chain is built from TRBV18 and TRBJ1-1; no clear D gene. The CDR3 has 13 amino acids. Trimming cost V 6 bases and J 5 bases, with 13 bases left between them. Germline loops: CDR1 KGHSH, CDR2 LQKENI.

Only one count was recorded for this clone. V gene TRBV19 combines with J gene TRBJ1-5; D may be TRBD1 (5 bases). The CDR3 is made up of 14 amino acids. Trimming took off 5 bases at V and 6 bases at J, with 14 bases between the two ends. The germline gives CDR1 LNHDA, CDR2 SQIVND (reference sequence). CDR3 residues: CASSERRGGQPQHF. CDR3 DNA sequence: TGTGCCAGTAGTGAGAGGCGGGGGGGTCAGCCCCAGCATTTT.

The chain joins TRBV11-2 to TRBJ1-2; D is possibly TRBD1 (6 bases). Trimming took 1 base from V and 3 from J, leaving 12 bases between them. The CDR3 has 15 residues. Germline V gene lookup returns CDR1 SGHAT and CDR2 FQNNGV. The CDR3 sequence: CASSLGQKGDYGYTF. CDR3 sequence (DNA): TGTGCCAGCAGCTTAGGGCAGAAGGGGGACTATGGCTACACCTTC.

This clone occurred once. The rearrangement links TRBV9 to TRBJ2-5, with 11 bases identical to TRBD1. Germline CDR1 reads SGDLS; CDR2 reads YYNGEE. CDR3 size: 16 residues. After removal of 2 bases from V and 5 bases from J, the junction contained 8 bases not matched to a gene. CDR3 loop: CASSVTSGTGGETQYF. Here the CDR3 DNA reads TGTGCCAGCAGCGTTACCTCCGGGACAGGGGGGGAGACCCAGTACTTC. Full variable domain (remainder filled in from reference TRBV9 and TRBJ2-5): DSGVTQTPKHLITATGQRVTLRCSPRSGDLSVYWYQQSLDQGLQFLIQYYNGEERAKGNILERFSAQQFPDLHSELNLSSLELGDSALYFCASSVTSGTGGETQYFGPGTRLLVL.

The chain combines TRBV2 with TRBJ2-1; TRBD1 matches 9 bases. V lost 4 bases, J lost 9 bases, and 4 bases stayed unmatched. The CDR3 totals 13 residues. Germline values: CDR1 SNHLY, CDR2 FYNNEI. The CDR3 DNA is TGTGCCAGCAGTGGTGGACAGGGGTCTGAGCAGTTCTTC. As protein: CASSGGQGSEQFF.

The chain links TRBV4-1 to TRBJ1-6; D is uncertain. The CDR3 is 17 amino acids. CDR1 and CDR2 from the germline V gene are MGHRA and YSYEKL. Trimming took off 0 bases at V and 2 bases at J, with 11 bases between the two ends. DNA of the CDR3: TGCGCCAGCAGCCAAGATCTCGAGGAGGCCTATAATTCACCCCTCCACTTT. Encoded protein: CASSQDLEEAYNSPLHF.

V usage is TRBV19 and J usage is TRBJ2-7, with TRBD1 matching 7 bases. The CDR3 spans 14 residues. In germline, CDR1 is LNHDA, CDR2 SQIVND (reference sequence). V shed 10 bases and J 4 bases; nucleotides not matched to a gene: 13. The DNA for the CDR3 is TGTGCCACCAGAAGGACAGGAGATGGATACGAGCAGTACTTC. This encodes CATRRTGDGYEQYF.

This clone was recorded once. The chain joins TRBV6-5 to TRBJ2-7; D might be TRBD1 (5 bases). This CDR3 region has 14 residues. From germline, CDR1 is MNHEY and CDR2 SVGAGI. Trimming left V 9 bases short and J 0 bases short, with 15 bases between. The CDR3 is CASLEDSFSYEQYF. In DNA, the CDR3 is TGTGCCAGTCTCGAAGACAGTTTCTCCTACGAGCAGTACTTC.

V gene TRBV24-1 combines with J gene TRBJ1-1; 7 bases line up with TRBD1. The CDR3 has 15 amino acids. The trim removed 2 bases at V and 1 base at J, leaving 3 bases unmatched. Germline CDR1 KGHDR, CDR2 SFDVKD. The CDR3 DNA is TGTGCCACCAGTGATTCGGGGACAGCGAACACTGAAGCTTTCTTT. Amino acid sequence: CATSDSGTANTEAFF.

V is TRBV15 and J is TRBJ2-1, with a tentative D call TRBD1 (5 bases). The ends were cut back, 0 bases at V and 12 bases at J, with 18 bases in the middle. Germline loops: CDR1 LNHNV, CDR2 YYDKDF (reference sequence). CDR3 length equals 15 residues. The CDR3 DNA reads as TGTGCCACCAGCAGAGATACGGACACCCCTAGTGGGCAGTTCTTC. Translation gives CATSRDTDTPSGQFF. The full variable domain, rest sourced from reference TRBV15 and TRBJ2-1, is DAMVIQNPRYQVTQFGKPVTLSCSQTLNHNVMYWYQQKSSQAPKLLFHYYDKDFNNEADTPDNFQSRRPNTSFCFLDIRSPGLGDTAMYLCATSRDTDTPSGQFFGPGTRLTVL.

This CDR3 is CASSLMGQGVFWGHTGEQYF. CDR3 nucleotides: TGTGCCAGCAGCTTGATGGGACAGGGGGTTTTTTGGGGTCATACGGGCGAGCAGTACTTC. The chain links TRBV5-4 to TRBJ2-7; the match to TRBD1 covers 11 bases. V trimming: 1 base; J trimming: 6 bases; junction bases outside the gene matches: 21. From germline, CDR1 is SGHNT and CDR2 YYREEE (reference sequence). The CDR3 loop spans 20 amino acids. Full variable domain (rest looked up from reference TRBV5-4 and TRBJ2-7): ETGVTQSPTHLIKTRGQQVTLRCSSQSGHNTVSWYQQALGQGPQFIFQYYREEENGRGNFPPRFSGLQFPNYSSELNVNALELDDSALYLCASSLMGQGVFWGHTGEQYFGPGTRLTVT.